Listed here are 4 T cell receptor beta chains from one sample, sequenced in a study of shared clonotypes between healthy human individuals. Sequenced by immunoSEQ multiplex PCR; TCRdb stores in-frame clones only, minus some. The data hold approximately 740,000 clones, with 74% observed a single time. Specimen: memory CD4+ T cells sorted from blood. Subset described: CD45RA-negative fraction. These receptors were collected from a woman aged 25 to 45 in good health.

On this clone itself: Other DNA variants within this sample encode the same CDR3. The chain couples TRBV18 to TRBJ1-1; D ambiguous. Germline V gene sequence: CDR1 KGHSH, CDR2 LQKENI. V was pared by 3 bases and J by 0 bases, with 2 bases between. This CDR3 has 12 amino acids. As DNA, the CDR3 is TGTGCCAGCTCACCTTTGAACACTGAAGCTTTCTTT. Its protein product is CASSPLNTEAFF.

This chain joins TRBV30 and TRBJ1-2, with a tentative D call TRBD1 (5 bases). The CDR3 length is 15 residues. Germline-derived CDR1 and CDR2 are GTSNPN and SVGIG (reference sequence). Deletions cut 2 bases from V and 8 bases from J, with 21 bases between. The CDR3 nucleotides read TGTGCCTGGAGTCCCCGACTAACCAGGGCAGTAGGCTACACCTTC. This translates into CAWSPRLTRAVGYTF.

This clone appeared a single time. The rearrangement joins TRBV28 to TRBJ1-3, with 7 nucleotides matching TRBD1. CDR1 is MDHEN and CDR2 is SYDVKM in the germline V gene. Germline trimming cut 8 bases from V and 0 bases from J; bases unmatched to any gene: 4. The CDR3 loop spans 14 amino acids. CDR3 region: CASGTVNSGNTIYF. The CDR3 coding sequence is TGTGCCAGCGGGACAGTGAACTCTGGAAACACCATATATTTT.

This clone has at least ten counts. The chain links TRBV14 to TRBJ2-7; D not resolved. CDR3 length: 14 residues. Trimming removed 3 bases from V and 3 bases from J, with 12 bases in between. Germline V gene sequence: CDR1 SGHDN, CDR2 FVKESK. The chain's CDR3 is CASSQPLVNYEQYF. The DNA of the CDR3 is TGTGCCAGCAGCCAGCCATTGGTGAACTACGAGCAGTACTTC.